The sequence of this TCR beta chain was determined in a study of breast tumors, draining lymph nodes, adjacent tissues. A single record per CDR3 protein comes from TCRdb applying MiXCR to the multiplex PCR reads. This sample has 270,000 or so distinct CDR3 sequences; around 30% occur once, and the top ten carry 1.1%. Axillary draining lymph nodes of breast cancer patients supplied the node samples. This clonotype came up many times. The antigen is not known. The CDR3 contains 15 residues. Deletions cut 1 base from V and 0 bases from J, with 7 bases between. Germline V gives CDR1 PRHDT, CDR2 FYEKMQ (reference sequence). Study observations and caveats: The data were judged consistent with most tumor T cells coming from lymph node and expanding in tumor. Luminal-like breast cancer showed significantly greater tumor-nontumor repertoire similarity than basal-like breast cancer did. Tumor repertoires ranked between lymph nodes and nontumor tissue in diversity, with V and J gene preferences. Data only fit, rather than demonstrated, lymph node origin of most tumor T cells.

The V call is TRBV13, the J call TRBJ1-5; D is ambiguous. This receptor was obtained from a female donor with breast cancer. Some clones in this sample may be carry-over from other donors' samples. The sample consisted of axillary lymph node tissue. DNA for the CDR3: TGTGCCAGCAGCTTAGAAGAGAGTAGCAATCAGCCCCAGCATTTT. Translating it yields CASSLEESSNQPQHF.